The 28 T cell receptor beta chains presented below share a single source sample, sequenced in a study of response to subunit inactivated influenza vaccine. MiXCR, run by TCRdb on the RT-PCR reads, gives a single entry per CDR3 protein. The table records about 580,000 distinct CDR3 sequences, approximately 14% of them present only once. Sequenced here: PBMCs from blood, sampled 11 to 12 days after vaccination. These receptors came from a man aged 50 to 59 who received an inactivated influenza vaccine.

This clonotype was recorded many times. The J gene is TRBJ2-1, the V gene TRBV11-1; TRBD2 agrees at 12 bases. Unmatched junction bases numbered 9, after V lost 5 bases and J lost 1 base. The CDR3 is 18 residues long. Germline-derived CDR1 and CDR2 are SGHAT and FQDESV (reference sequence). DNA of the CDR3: TGTGCCAGCAGCCTGAGGACTAGCGGGAAGTTGTCCTACAATGAGCAGTTCTTC. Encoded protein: CASSLRTSGKLSYNEQFF.

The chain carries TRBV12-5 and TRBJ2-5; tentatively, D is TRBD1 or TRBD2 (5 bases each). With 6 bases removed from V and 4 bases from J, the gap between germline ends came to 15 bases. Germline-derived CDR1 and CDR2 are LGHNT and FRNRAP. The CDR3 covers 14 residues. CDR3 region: CASGPHGGGETQYF. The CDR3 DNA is TGTGCTAGTGGCCCCCACGGTGGGGGAGAGACCCAGTACTTC.

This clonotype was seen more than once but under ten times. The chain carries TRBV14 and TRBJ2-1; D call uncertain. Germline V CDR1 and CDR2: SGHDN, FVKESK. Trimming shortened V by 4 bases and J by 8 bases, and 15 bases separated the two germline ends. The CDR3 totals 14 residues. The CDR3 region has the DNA TGTGCCAGCAGCCCCGACCCTTTCCGCCATGAGCAGTTCTTC. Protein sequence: CASSPDPFRHEQFF.

CDR3 region: CASSRDRVWETQYF. In DNA, the CDR3 is TGTGCCAGCAGCCGAGACCGGGTCTGGGAGACCCAGTACTTC. V is TRBV7-2 and J is TRBJ2-5; D uncertain. The CDR3 runs 14 residues. Trimming left V 5 bases short and J 5 bases short, with 15 bases between. Germline V gives CDR1 SGHTA, CDR2 FQGNSA.

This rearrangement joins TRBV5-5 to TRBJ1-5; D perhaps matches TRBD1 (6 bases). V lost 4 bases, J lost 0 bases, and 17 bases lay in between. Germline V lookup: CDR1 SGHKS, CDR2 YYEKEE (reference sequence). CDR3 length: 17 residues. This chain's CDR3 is CASSIGQSFNSNQPQHF. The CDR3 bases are TGTGCCAGCAGCATCGGACAGAGTTTTAATAGCAATCAGCCCCAGCATTTT.

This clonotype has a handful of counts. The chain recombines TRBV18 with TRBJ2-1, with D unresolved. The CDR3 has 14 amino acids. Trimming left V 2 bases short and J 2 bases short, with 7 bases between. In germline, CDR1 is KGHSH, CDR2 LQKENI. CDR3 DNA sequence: TGTGCCAGCTCACCAGGGCAAACCTACAATGAGCAGTTCTTC. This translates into CASSPGQTYNEQFF. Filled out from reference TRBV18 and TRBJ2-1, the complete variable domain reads NAGVMQNPRHLVRRRGQEARLRCSPMKGHSHVYWYRQLPEEGLKFMVYLQKENIIDESGMPKERFSAEFPKEGPSILRIQQVVRGDSAAYFCASSPGQTYNEQFFGPGTRLTVL.

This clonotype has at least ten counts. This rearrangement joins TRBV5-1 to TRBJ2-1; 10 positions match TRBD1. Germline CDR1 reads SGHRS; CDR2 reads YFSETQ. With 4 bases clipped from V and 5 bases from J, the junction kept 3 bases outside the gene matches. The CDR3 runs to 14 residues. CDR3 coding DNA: TGCGCCAGCAGCGGGACAGGGGCCCACAATGAGCAGTTCTTC. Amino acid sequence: CASSGTGAHNEQFF. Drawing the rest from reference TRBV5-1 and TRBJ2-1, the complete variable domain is KAGVTQTPRYLIKTRGQQVTLSCSPISGHRSVSWYQQTPGQGLQFLFEYFSETQRNKGNFPGRFSGRQFSNSRSEMNVSTLELGDSALYLCASSGTGAHNEQFFGPGTRLTVL.

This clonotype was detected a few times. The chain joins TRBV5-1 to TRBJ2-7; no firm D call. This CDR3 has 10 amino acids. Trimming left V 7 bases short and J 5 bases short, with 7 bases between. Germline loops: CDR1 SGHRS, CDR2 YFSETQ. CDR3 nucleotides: TGCGCCAGCCTCTGGGACGAGCAGTACTTC. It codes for CASLWDEQYF.

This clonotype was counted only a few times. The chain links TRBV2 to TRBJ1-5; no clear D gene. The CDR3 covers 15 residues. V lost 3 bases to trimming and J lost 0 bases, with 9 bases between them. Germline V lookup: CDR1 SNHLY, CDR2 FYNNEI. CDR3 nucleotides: TGTGCCAGCAGTGACCGTTCCTTTAGCAATCAGCCCCAGCATTTT. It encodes CASSDRSFSNQPQHF. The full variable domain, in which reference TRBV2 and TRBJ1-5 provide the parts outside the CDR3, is EPEVTQTPSHQVTQMGQEVILRCVPISNHLYFYWYRQILGQKVEFLVSFYNNEISEKSEIFDDQFSVERPDGSNFTLKIRSTKLEDSAMYFCASSDRSFSNQPQHFGDGTRLSIL.

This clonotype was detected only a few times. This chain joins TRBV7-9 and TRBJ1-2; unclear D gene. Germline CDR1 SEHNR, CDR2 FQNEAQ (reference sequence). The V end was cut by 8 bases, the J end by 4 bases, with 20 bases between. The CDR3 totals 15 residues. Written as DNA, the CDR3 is TGTGCCAGCTCCCATCAGACTTTCCGTGGCTATGGCTACACCTTC. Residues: CASSHQTFRGYGYTF.

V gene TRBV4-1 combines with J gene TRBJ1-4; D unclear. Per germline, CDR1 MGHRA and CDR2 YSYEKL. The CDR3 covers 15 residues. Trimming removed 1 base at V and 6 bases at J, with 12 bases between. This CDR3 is CASSQAPRSHEKLFF. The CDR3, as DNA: TGCGCCAGCAGCCAAGCCCCCCGCTCGCATGAAAAACTGTTTTTT.

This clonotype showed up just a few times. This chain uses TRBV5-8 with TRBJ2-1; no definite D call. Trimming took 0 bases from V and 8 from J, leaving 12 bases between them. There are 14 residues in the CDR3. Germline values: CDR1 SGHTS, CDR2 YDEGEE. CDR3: CASSLGAGLDEQFF. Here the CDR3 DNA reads TGTGCCAGCAGCTTGGGTGCCGGGCTCGATGAGCAGTTCTTC. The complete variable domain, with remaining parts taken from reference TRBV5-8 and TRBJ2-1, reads EAGVTQSPTHLIKTRGQQATLRCSPISGHTSVYWYQQALGLGLQFLLWYDEGEERNRGNFPPRFSGRQFPNYSSELNVNALELEDSALYLCASSLGAGLDEQFFGPGTRLTVL.

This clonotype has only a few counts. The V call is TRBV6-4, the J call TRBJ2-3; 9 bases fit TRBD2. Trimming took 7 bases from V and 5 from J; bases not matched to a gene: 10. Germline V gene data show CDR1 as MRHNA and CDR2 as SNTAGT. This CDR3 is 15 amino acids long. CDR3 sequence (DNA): TGTGCCAGCAAATTTAGCGGGAGTGTAGGAGATACGCAGTATTTT. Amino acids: CASKFSGSVGDTQYF.

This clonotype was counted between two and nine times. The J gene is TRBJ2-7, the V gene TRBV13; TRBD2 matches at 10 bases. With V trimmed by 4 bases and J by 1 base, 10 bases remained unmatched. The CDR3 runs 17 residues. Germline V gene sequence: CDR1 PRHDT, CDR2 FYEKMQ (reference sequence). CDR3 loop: CASSSTSGLIGSYEQYF. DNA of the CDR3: TGTGCCAGCAGCTCGACTAGCGGGCTAATTGGTTCCTACGAGCAGTACTTC.

The CDR3 region has the DNA TGTGCCTGGAGAAGAGGATTGAGGGTCGATGAGCAGTTCTTC. This codes for CAWRRGLRVDEQFF. J is TRBJ2-1 and V is TRBV30, with TRBD2 as a possible D gene (5 bases). Germline CDR1 GTSNPN, CDR2 SVGIG (reference sequence). Trimming stripped 3 bases from V and 8 bases from J, with 17 bases between. The CDR3 consists of 14 residues.

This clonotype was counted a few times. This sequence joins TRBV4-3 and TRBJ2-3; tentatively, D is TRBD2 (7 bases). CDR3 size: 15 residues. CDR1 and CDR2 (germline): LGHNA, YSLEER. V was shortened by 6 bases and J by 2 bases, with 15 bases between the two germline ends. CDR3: CASSRAGALTDTQYF. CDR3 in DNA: TGCGCCAGCAGTCGGGCGGGGGCCCTCACAGATACGCAGTATTTT.

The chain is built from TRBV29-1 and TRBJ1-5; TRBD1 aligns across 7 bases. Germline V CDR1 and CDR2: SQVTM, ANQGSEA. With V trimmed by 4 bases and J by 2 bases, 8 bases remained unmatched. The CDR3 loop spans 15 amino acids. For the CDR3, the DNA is TGCAGCGTTGTCTCAGGGGGTCAAGGCAATCAGCCCCAGCATTTT. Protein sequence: CSVVSGGQGNQPQHF.

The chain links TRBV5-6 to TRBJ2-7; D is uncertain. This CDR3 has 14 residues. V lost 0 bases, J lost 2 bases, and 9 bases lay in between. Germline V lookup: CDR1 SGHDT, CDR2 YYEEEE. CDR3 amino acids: CASSLGTPAYEQYF. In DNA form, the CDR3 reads TGTGCCAGCAGCTTGGGGACCCCAGCCTACGAGCAGTACTTC.

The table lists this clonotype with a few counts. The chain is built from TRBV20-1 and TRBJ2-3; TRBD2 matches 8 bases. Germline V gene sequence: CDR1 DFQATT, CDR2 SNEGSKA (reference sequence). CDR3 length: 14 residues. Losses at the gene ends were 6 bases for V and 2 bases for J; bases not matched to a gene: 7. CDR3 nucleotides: TGCAGTGCGGAACTAGCGGCTTACACAGATACGCAGTATTTT. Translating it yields CSAELAAYTDTQYF.

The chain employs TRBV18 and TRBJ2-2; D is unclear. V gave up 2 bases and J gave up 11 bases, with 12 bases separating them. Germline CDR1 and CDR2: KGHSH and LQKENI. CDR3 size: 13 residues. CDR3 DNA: TGTGCCAGCTCACCAGGGCGAGACGCTGAGCTGTTTTTT. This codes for CASSPGRDAELFF.

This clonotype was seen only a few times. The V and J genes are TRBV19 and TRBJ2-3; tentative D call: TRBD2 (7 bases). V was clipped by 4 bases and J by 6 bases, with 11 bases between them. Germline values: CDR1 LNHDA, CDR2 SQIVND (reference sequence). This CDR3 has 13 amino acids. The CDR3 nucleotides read TGTGCCAGTAGTACGGGGGGCCCGGATACGCAGTATTTT. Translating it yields CASSTGGPDTQYF.

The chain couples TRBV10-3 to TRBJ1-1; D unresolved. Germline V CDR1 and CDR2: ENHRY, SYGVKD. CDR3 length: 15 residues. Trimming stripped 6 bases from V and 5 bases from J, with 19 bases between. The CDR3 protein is CAIRDWTERRTEAFF. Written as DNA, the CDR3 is TGTGCCATCAGGGATTGGACTGAAAGGCGGACTGAAGCTTTCTTT.

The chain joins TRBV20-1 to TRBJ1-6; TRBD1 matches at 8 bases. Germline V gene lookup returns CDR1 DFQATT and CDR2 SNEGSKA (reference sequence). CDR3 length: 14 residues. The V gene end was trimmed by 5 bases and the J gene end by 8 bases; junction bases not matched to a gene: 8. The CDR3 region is CSAARDRPYSPLHF. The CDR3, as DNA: TGCAGTGCTGCCCGGGACAGGCCCTATTCACCCCTCCACTTT.

This CDR3 reads CSVNTGFNQPQHF. The DNA for the CDR3 is TGCAGCGTTAATACAGGGTTCAATCAGCCCCAGCATTTT. This chain connects TRBV29-1 to TRBJ1-5; a weak D match, TRBD1 (6 bases). The germline V and J ends were trimmed by 5 bases and 3 bases, with 11 bases remaining between them. Germline V CDR1 and CDR2: SQVTM, ANQGSEA. There are 13 residues in the CDR3.

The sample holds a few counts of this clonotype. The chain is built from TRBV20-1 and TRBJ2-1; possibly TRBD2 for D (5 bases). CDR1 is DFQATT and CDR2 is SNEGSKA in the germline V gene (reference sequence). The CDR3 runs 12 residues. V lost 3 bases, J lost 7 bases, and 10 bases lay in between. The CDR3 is CSASASGNEQFF. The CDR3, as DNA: TGCAGTGCTAGCGCCAGCGGTAATGAGCAGTTCTTC.

Here the CDR3 reads CASSYTDKMITGELFF. CDR3 nucleotides: TGTGCCAGCAGTTACACTGACAAAATGATTACTGGGGAGCTGTTTTTT. The V call is TRBV6-5, the J call TRBJ2-2, with D uncertain. Germline loops: CDR1 MNHEY, CDR2 SVGAGI. The germline V and J ends were trimmed by 2 bases and 8 bases, with 18 bases remaining between them. The CDR3 has 16 residues.

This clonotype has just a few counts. The CDR3 DNA follows: TGCGCCAGCAGCTCTGGAGGAGGAGTCTCTGGGGCCAACGTCCTGACTTTC. Amino acid sequence: CASSSGGGVSGANVLTF. V gene TRBV5-1 combines with J gene TRBJ2-6; a possible D gene is TRBD2 (5 bases). From germline, CDR1 is SGHRS and CDR2 YFSETQ. Trimming removed 3 bases at V and 0 bases at J, with 13 bases between. This CDR3 is 17 amino acids long.

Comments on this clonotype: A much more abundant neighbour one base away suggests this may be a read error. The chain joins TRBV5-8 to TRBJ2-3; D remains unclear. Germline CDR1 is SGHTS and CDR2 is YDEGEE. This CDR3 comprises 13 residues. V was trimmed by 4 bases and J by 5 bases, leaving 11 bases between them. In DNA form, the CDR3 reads TGTGCCAGCAGCCGCCAAATGGGAGATACGCAGTATTTT. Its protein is CASSRQMGDTQYF. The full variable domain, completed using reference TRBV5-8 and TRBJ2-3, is EAGVTQSPTHLIKTRGQQATLRCSPISGHTSVYWYQQALGLGLQFLLWYDEGEERNRGNFPPRFSGRQFPNYSSELNVNALELEDSALYLCASSRQMGDTQYFGPGTRLTVL.